The 23 T cell receptor beta chains reported below all come from one sample, sequenced in a study of T-cell reconstitution after alpha-beta-depleted transplantation in children. The library targeted TCRbeta and was prepared with unique molecular identifiers. In TCRdb, the PCR reads were re-called with MiXCR into one record per CDR3 protein. The sample lists hundreds of thousands of distinct CDR3 sequences; approximately 17% were seen once. The starting material was PBMCs from the stem cell graft donor, obtained from the stem cell graft. The receptors stem from a human donor who donated a stem cell graft to a child with acute myeloid leukemia.

This clonotype was seen ten or more times. J is TRBJ1-2 and V is TRBV6-1; no clear D. The CDR3 has 15 residues. Germline lookup yields CDR1 MNHNS and CDR2 SASEGT. Deletions cut 6 bases from V and 3 bases from J, with 17 bases between. CDR3 bases: TGTGCCAGCAGGAAGGCATTCCTATTAGACTATGGCTACACCTTC. Amino acids: CASRKAFLLDYGYTF.

This clonotype occurred many times. The gene calls are TRBV7-2 and TRBJ2-5; 10 bases map to TRBD1. V lost 3 bases and J lost 4; bases outside the gene matches: 2. CDR1 and CDR2 from the germline V gene are SGHTA and FQGNSA. The CDR3 is 14 amino acids. CDR3 sequence reads: CASSFWTGGETQYF. For the CDR3, the DNA is TGTGCCAGCAGCTTCTGGACAGGGGGAGAGACCCAGTACTTC.

V usage is TRBV7-6 and J usage is TRBJ2-3; TRBD2 matches at 9 bases. The CDR3 length is 21 residues. CDR1 and CDR2 from the germline V gene are SGHVS and FNYEAQ. V lost 5 bases, J lost 0 bases, and 21 bases stayed unmatched. The CDR3 is CASSPSWDIAGAYSSTDTQYF. CDR3 coding DNA: TGTGCCAGCAGCCCATCATGGGATATAGCGGGGGCCTATTCTAGCACAGATACGCAGTATTTT.

This clonotype was detected ten times or more. The chain links TRBV13 to TRBJ2-1; a weak D match, TRBD2 (6 bases). The V and J ends lost 4 bases and 6 bases respectively, with 10 bases between them. Germline V gene lookup returns CDR1 PRHDT and CDR2 FYEKMQ (reference sequence). The CDR3 extends over 13 amino acids. CDR3 protein: CASSWRVRNEQFF. In DNA form, the CDR3 reads TGTGCCAGCAGCTGGAGGGTTCGCAATGAGCAGTTCTTC. Together with reference TRBV13 and TRBJ2-1, the CDR3 gives the full variable domain: AAGVIQSPRHLIKEKRETATLKCYPIPRHDTVYWYQQGPGQDPQFLISFYEKMQSDKGSIPDRFSAQQFSDYHSELNMSSLELGDSALYFCASSWRVRNEQFFGPGTRLTVL.

This clonotype was counted ten times or more. This chain uses TRBV5-4 with TRBJ1-6; weak D call: TRBD1 (6 bases). The CDR3 is 15 amino acids. Per germline, CDR1 SGHNT and CDR2 YYREEE (reference sequence). V was trimmed by 3 bases and J by 8 bases, leaving 15 bases between them. The CDR3 sequence: CASSSDSLRDSPLHF. CDR3 coding DNA: TGTGCCAGCAGCTCGGACAGTTTGAGGGATTCACCCCTCCACTTT.

This clonotype has only a few counts. At one end, the junction sequence differs from germline, possibly due to a read error. The chain joins TRBV20-1 to TRBJ2-5, with a tentative D call TRBD2 (6 bases). Germline V gene lookup returns CDR1 DFQATT and CDR2 SNEGSKA (reference sequence). This CDR3 spans 12 amino acids. CDR3 coding DNA: TGCAGTGCGAGAGGGACTTGGGAGACCCAGTACTTC. Amino acid sequence: CSARGTWETQYF.

For this clonotype: A read error may account for a junction end that differs from germline. The J gene is TRBJ2-4, the V gene TRBV20-1; D is perhaps TRBD2 (5 bases). CDR3 length equals 17 residues. Germline values: CDR1 DFQATT, CDR2 SNEGSKA (reference sequence). The CDR3 nucleotides are TGCTGTGCTAGATCGCGACTACTTGTGGGGGCCAAAAACATTCAGTACTTC. Its translation: CCARSRLLVGAKNIQYF.

In this sample, this clonotype turned up a few times. The chain carries TRBV5-1 and TRBJ2-1; 7 bases are shared with TRBD2. The CDR3 consists of 14 residues. Germline values: CDR1 SGHRS, CDR2 YFSETQ. The ends lost 1 base at V and 8 bases at J; junction bases unmatched: 6. CDR3 in DNA: TGCGCCAGCAGCTTGCTGGGGGGGATAGATGAGCAGTTCTTC. Translation: CASSLLGGIDEQFF.

This clonotype came up a few times. J is TRBJ2-5 and V is TRBV29-1; D ambiguous. Germline V gives CDR1 SQVTM, CDR2 ANQGSEA. CDR3 length: 12 residues. Trimming shortened V by 5 bases and J by 5 bases, and 12 bases separated the two germline ends. CDR3 loop: CSVRPPMETQYF. CDR3 DNA sequence: TGCAGCGTTAGACCTCCCATGGAGACCCAGTACTTC.

A single count supports this clonotype. V and J are TRBV12-3 or TRBV12-4 and TRBJ2-3; D is unresolved. Trimming stripped 3 bases from V and 4 bases from J, with 14 bases between. CDR3 length: 15 amino acids. CDR3 DNA: TGTGCCAGCAGTTTGACCGGCAGTGGGGCAGATACGCAGTATTTT. This gives the protein CASSLTGSGADTQYF.

V and J are TRBV12-3 or TRBV12-4 and TRBJ1-1; D perhaps matches TRBD1 (5 bases). Deletions cut 6 bases from V and 0 bases from J, with 17 bases between. The length of the CDR3 is 16 residues. The CDR3 nucleotides are TGTGCCAGCAGCTCACGCCCGGGACGTATGAACACTGAAGCTTTCTTT. Its translation is CASSSRPGRMNTEAFF.

This clonotype was counted ten times or more. The rearrangement uses TRBV20-1 and TRBJ1-1; tentative D call: TRBD1 (5 bases). The CDR3 extends over 15 amino acids. The V end was cut by 1 base, the J end by 4 bases, with 16 bases between. CDR1 is DFQATT, CDR2 SNEGSKA, per germline (reference sequence). The CDR3 region is CSARAPAAGVTEAFF. CDR3 DNA: TGCAGTGCTAGAGCGCCGGCCGCGGGGGTCACTGAAGCTTTCTTT.

Ten or more counts support this clonotype. This rearrangement joins TRBV20-1 to TRBJ2-1; 9 nucleotides agree with TRBD2. The V and J ends lost 3 bases and 3 bases, in that order; junction bases with no gene match: 6. CDR3 size: 15 residues. Germline values: CDR1 DFQATT, CDR2 SNEGSKA (reference sequence). CDR3 bases: TGCAGTGCTAGTAGGGGCGGGGGGGACTACAATGAGCAGTTCTTC. This encodes CSASRGGGDYNEQFF.

Only a few counts were recorded for this clonotype. The chain links TRBV9 to TRBJ1-2; D gene uncertain. CDR3 size: 12 residues. Germline loops: CDR1 SGDLS, CDR2 YYNGEE. V was cut by 3 bases and J by 7 bases, with 10 bases left in between. CDR3 protein: CASSASPGGYTF. In nucleotides, the CDR3 is TGTGCCAGCAGCGCCTCCCCGGGTGGCTACACCTTC.

This clonotype was observed at least ten times. The rearrangement uses TRBV28 and TRBJ2-7; no clear D. Trimming cost V 6 bases and J 0 bases, with 12 bases left between them. Germline CDR1 and CDR2: MDHEN and SYDVKM. CDR3 length equals 14 residues. In nucleotides, the CDR3 is TGTGCCAGCAGCCCTCTGGCCAGCTCCTACGAGCAGTACGTC. Encoded protein: CASSPLASSYEQYV.

Ten or more counts support this clonotype. The rearrangement joins TRBV20-1 to TRBJ1-5, with D unclear. Germline lookup yields CDR1 DFQATT and CDR2 SNEGSKA (reference sequence). This CDR3 is 14 amino acids long. V lost 3 bases and J 0 bases, leaving 9 bases between the germline ends. The CDR3 coding sequence is TGCAGTGCTAGGTCTCAGGATAGCAATCAGCCCCAGCATTTT. Protein: CSARSQDSNQPQHF.

This clonotype has a handful of counts. The genes are TRBV6-1 and TRBJ1-2, with D tentatively TRBD1 (6 bases). Trimming left V 6 bases short and J 0 bases short, with 11 bases between. Germline CDR1 is MNHNS and CDR2 is SASEGT. This CDR3 has 14 residues. Here the CDR3 reads CASSPGDPNYGYTF. Written as DNA, the CDR3 is TGTGCCAGCAGCCCAGGGGATCCTAACTATGGCTACACCTTC.

This clonotype was recorded many times. The chain combines TRBV9 with TRBJ2-7; D gene unclear. V dropped 0 bases and J dropped 2 bases, with 9 bases sitting between them. CDR1 SGDLS and CDR2 YYNGEE come from the germline V gene. The CDR3 runs 14 residues. The CDR3 loop reads CASSVGRATYEQYF. The DNA of the CDR3 is TGTGCCAGCAGCGTAGGGAGAGCGACCTACGAGCAGTACTTC. Combining the CDR3 with reference TRBV9 and TRBJ2-7 gives the whole variable domain DSGVTQTPKHLITATGQRVTLRCSPRSGDLSVYWYQQSLDQGLQFLIQYYNGEERAKGNILERFSAQQFPDLHSELNLSSLELGDSALYFCASSVGRATYEQYFGPGTRLTVT.

The table lists this clonotype with many counts. The genes are TRBV20-1 and TRBJ2-7; 9 bases map to TRBD1. This CDR3 contains 15 residues. Germline V gene data show CDR1 as DFQATT and CDR2 as SNEGSKA (reference sequence). The J segment lost 6 bases and the V segment lost 7 bases, leaving 16 bases of the junction unmatched. Written as DNA, the CDR3 is TGCAGTGTTAACAGGGGGCCGACTACTACTGGCGAGCAGTACGTC. Translation gives CSVNRGPTTTGEQYV.

This clonotype was seen a few times. The chain is built from TRBV21-1 and TRBJ2-7; TRBD2, the D gene given by the table, was not confirmed from the DNA. TRBV21-1 is an annotated pseudogene. The CDR3 contains 16 residues. CDR3: CASSPQGASGDYEQYV. In nucleotides, the CDR3 is TGTGCCAGCAGTCCTCAAGGGGCTAGCGGGGATTACGAGCAGTACGTC.

The genes are TRBV7-6 and TRBJ2-4, with D possibly TRBD2 on 5 matching bases. The CDR3 has 16 amino acids. Germline values: CDR1 SGHVS, CDR2 FNYEAQ. Trimming shortened V by 5 bases and J by 7 bases, and 21 bases separated the two germline ends. This CDR3 is CASSPSRPTSPNIQYF. The DNA of the CDR3 is TGTGCCAGCAGCCCTAGCCGCCCGACTTCACCGAACATTCAGTACTTC.

About this clonotype: One end of the junction varies from germline; a read error may be responsible. This sequence joins TRBV6-1 and TRBJ1-1, with no clear D. Germline assignment: CDR1 MNHNS and CDR2 SASEGT. The CDR3 totals 14 residues. The CDR3 region is CASRETVLNIEAFF. The CDR3 region has the DNA TGTGCCAGCAGAGAAACAGTTTTGAACATTGAAGCTTTCTTT.

In this sample, this clonotype turned up many times. This chain links TRBV13 with TRBJ1-1; the match to TRBD1 covers 9 bases. The CDR3 runs to 17 residues. Per germline, CDR1 PRHDT and CDR2 FYEKMQ (reference sequence). V was pared by 3 bases and J by 0 bases, with 8 bases of the junction left unmatched. Written as DNA, the CDR3 is TGTGCCAGCAGCTTCGGGACAGGGATATTCGTGAACACTGAAGCTTTCTTT. It codes for CASSFGTGIFVNTEAFF.